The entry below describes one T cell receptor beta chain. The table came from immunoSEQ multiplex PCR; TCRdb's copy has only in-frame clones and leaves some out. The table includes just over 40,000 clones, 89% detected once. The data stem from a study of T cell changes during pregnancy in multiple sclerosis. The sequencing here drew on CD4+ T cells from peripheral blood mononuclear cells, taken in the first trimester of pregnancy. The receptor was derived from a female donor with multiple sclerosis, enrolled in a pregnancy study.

CDR3 DNA: TGTGCCAGCAGCTCACACAGGGGTTGGGATTTCTACGAGCAGTACTTC. It codes for CASSSHRGWDFYEQYF. This chain joins TRBV21-1 and TRBJ2-7; the table's D call TRBD1 went unverified against the DNA. TRBV21-1 is a pseudogene segment. The CDR3 spans 16 residues.